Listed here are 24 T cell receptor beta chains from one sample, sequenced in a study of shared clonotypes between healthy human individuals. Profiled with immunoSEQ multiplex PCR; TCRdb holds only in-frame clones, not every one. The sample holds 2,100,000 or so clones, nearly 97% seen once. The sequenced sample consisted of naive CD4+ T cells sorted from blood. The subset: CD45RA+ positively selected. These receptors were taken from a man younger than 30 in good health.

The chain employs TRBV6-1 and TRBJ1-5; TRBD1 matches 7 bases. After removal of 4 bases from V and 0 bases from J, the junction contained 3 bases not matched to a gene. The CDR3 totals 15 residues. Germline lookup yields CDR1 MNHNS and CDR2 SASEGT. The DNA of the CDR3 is TGTGCCAGCAGTGCGGGACAGAATAGCAATCAGCCCCAGCATTTT. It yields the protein CASSAGQNSNQPQHF.

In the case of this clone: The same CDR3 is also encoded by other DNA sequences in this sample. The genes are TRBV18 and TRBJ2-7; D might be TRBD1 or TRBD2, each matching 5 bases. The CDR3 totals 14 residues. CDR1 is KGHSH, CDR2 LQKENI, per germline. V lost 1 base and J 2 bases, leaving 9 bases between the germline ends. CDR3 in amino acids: CASSPRDGAYEQYF. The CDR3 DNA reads TGTGCCAGCTCACCACGGGACGGAGCCTACGAGCAGTACTTC. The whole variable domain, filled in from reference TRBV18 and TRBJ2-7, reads NAGVMQNPRHLVRRRGQEARLRCSPMKGHSHVYWYRQLPEEGLKFMVYLQKENIIDESGMPKERFSAEFPKEGPSILRIQQVVRGDSAAYFCASSPRDGAYEQYFGPGTRLTVT.

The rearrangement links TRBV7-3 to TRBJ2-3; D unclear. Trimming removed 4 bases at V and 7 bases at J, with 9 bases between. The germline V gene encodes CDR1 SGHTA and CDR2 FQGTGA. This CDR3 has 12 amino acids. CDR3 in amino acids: CASSSGLNTQYF. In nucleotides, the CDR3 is TGTGCCAGCAGCTCCGGTCTCAATACGCAGTATTTT.

The CDR3 DNA follows: TGTGCCATCAGTGATGGGGCGGGGGCGGAGACCCAGTACTTC. Translated, it gives CAISDGAGAETQYF. V and J are TRBV10-3 and TRBJ2-5, with D tentatively TRBD2 (7 bases). The CDR3 spans 14 residues. Trimming removed 3 bases from V and 5 bases from J, with 13 bases in between. In germline, CDR1 is ENHRY, CDR2 SYGVKD.

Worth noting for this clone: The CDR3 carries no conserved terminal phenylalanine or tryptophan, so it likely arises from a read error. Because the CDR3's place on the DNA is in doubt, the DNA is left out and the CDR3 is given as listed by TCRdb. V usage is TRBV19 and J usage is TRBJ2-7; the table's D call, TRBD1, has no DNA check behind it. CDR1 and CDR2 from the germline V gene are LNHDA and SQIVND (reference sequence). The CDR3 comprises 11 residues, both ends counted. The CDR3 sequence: CASPPLDRVRI.

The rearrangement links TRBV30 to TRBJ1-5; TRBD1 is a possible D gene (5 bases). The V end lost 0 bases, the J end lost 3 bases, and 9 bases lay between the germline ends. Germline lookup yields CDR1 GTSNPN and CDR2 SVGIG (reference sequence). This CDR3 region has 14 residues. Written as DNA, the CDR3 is TGTGCCTGGAGTGTACGGGGGTTCAATCAGCCCCAGCATTTT. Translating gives CAWSVRGFNQPQHF. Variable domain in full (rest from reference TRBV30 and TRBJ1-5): SQTIHQWPATLVQPVGSPLSLECTVEGTSNPNLYWYRQAAGRGLQLLFYSVGIGQISSEVPQNLSASRPQDRQFILSSKKLLLSDSGFYLCAWSVRGFNQPQHFGDGTRLSIL.

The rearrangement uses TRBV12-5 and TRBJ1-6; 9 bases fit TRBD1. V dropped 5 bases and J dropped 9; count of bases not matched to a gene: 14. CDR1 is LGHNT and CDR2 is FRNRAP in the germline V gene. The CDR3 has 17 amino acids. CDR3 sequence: CASGLVAGTGTRSPLHF. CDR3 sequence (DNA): TGTGCTAGTGGTCTCGTGGCCGGGACAGGGACCCGTTCACCCCTCCACTTT.

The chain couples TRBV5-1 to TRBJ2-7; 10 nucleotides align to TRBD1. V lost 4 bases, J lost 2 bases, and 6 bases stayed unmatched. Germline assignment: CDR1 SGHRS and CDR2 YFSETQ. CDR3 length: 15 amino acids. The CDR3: CASSKWTGGPYEQYF. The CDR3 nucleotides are TGCGCCAGCAGCAAATGGACAGGGGGTCCCTACGAGCAGTACTTC.

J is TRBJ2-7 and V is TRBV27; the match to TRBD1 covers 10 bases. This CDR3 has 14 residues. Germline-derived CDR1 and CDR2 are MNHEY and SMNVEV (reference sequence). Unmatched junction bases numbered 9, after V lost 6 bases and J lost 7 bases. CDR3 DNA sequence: TGTGCCAGCAGGGACAGGGGGTACGTAACGGAGCAGTACTTC. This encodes CASRDRGYVTEQYF.

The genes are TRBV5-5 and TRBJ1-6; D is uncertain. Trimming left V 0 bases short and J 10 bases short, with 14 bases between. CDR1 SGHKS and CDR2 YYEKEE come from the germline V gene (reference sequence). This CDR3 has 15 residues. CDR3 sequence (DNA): TGTGCCAGCAGCTTGGGCGCGATTGGTGGATCACCCCTCCACTTT. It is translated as CASSLGAIGGSPLHF.

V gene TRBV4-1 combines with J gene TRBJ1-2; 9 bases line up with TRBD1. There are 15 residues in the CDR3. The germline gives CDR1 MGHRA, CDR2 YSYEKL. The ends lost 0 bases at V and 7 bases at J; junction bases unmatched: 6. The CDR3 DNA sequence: TGCGCCAGCAGCCAAGAGCCCGGGACAGGGAGTGGCTACACCTTC. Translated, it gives CASSQEPGTGSGYTF.

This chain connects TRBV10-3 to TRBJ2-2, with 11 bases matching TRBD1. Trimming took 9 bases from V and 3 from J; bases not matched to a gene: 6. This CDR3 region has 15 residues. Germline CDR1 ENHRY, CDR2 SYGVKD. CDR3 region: CAIGQGAMDTGELFF. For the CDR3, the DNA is TGTGCCATTGGACAGGGGGCAATGGACACCGGGGAGCTGTTTTTT.

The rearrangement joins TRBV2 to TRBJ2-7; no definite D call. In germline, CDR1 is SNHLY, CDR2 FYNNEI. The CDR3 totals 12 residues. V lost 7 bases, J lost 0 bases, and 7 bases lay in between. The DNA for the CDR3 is TGTGCCAGCACCGGGTCCTCCTACGAGCAGTACTTC. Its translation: CASTGSSYEQYF.

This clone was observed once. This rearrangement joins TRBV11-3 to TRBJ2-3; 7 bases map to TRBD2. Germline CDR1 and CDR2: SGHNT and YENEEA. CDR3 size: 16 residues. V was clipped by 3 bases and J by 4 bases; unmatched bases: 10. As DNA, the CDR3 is TGTGCCAGCAGCTTTAGCGGCGGGAGCTCGCCAGATACGCAGTATTTT. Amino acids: CASSFSGGSSPDTQYF.

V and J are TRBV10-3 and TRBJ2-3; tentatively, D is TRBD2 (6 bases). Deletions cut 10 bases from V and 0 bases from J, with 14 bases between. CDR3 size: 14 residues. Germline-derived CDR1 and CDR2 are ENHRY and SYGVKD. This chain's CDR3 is CATSLGGSTDTQYF. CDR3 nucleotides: TGTGCCACTTCCCTTGGGGGGAGCACAGATACGCAGTATTTT.

The CDR3 protein is CASSLDSSSYNEQFF. The CDR3 DNA reads TGTGCCAGCAGCTTAGACTCGAGCTCCTACAATGAGCAGTTCTTC. The genes are TRBV7-2 and TRBJ2-1; D ambiguous. The CDR3 is made up of 15 amino acids. The germline V gene has CDR1 SGHTA and CDR2 FQGNSA. Trimming left V 1 base short and J 0 bases short, with 7 bases between.

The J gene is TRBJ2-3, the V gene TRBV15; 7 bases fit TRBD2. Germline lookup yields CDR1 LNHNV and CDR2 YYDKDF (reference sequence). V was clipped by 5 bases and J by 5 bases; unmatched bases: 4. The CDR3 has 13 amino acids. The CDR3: CATSWGGGDTQYF. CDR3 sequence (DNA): TGTGCCACCAGCTGGGGCGGGGGAGATACGCAGTATTTT.

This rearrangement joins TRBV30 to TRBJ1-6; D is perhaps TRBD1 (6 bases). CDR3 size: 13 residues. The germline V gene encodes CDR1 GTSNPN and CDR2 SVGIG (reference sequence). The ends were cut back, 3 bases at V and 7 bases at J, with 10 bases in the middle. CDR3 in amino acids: CAWSETGNSPLHF. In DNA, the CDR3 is TGTGCCTGGAGCGAAACAGGGAATTCACCCCTCCACTTT.

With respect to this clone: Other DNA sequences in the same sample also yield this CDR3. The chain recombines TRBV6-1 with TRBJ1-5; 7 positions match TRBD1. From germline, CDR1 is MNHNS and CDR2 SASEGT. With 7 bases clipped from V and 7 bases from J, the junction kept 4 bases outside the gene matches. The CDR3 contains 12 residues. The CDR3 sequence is CASTSGGQPQHF. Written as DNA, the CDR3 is TGTGCCAGCACCTCAGGGGGGCAGCCCCAGCATTTT.

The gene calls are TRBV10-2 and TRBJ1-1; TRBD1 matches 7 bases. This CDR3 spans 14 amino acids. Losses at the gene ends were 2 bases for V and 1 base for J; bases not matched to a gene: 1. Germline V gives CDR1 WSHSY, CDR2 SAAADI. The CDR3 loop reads CASSEQGGNTEAFF. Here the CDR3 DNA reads TGCGCCAGCAGTGAGCAGGGGGGGAACACTGAAGCTTTCTTT.

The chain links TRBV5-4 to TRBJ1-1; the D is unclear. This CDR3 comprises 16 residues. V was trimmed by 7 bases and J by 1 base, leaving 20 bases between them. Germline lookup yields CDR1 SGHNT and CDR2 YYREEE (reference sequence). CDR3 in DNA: TGTGCCAGCTTCGCAAGCCTCCGAACAGAGAACACTGAAGCTTTCTTT. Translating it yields CASFASLRTENTEAFF.

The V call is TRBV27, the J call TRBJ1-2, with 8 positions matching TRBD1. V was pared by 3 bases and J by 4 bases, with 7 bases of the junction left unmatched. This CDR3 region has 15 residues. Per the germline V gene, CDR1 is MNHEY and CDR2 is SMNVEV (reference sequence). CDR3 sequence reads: CASSFWTGRFYGYTF. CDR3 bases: TGTGCCAGCAGTTTTTGGACAGGGAGATTCTATGGCTACACCTTC.

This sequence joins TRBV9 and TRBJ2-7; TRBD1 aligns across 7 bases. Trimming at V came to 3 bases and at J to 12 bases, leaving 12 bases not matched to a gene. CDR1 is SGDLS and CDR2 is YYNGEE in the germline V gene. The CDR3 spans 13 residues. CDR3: CASSEGTALPTYF. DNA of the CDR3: TGTGCCAGCAGCGAAGGGACAGCGCTACCCACGTACTTC.

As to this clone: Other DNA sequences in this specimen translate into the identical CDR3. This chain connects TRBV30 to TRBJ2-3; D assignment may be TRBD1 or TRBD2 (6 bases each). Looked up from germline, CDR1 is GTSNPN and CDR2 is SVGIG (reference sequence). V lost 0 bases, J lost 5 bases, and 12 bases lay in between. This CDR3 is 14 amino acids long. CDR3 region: CAWSVGGPGDTQYF. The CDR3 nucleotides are TGTGCCTGGAGTGTTGGGGGGCCTGGAGATACGCAGTATTTT.